This T cell receptor (beta chain) was identified in a study of regulatory T cells in long-lasting Graves disease. The overall study: To qualify as persistent, Graves' disease required over 5 years of antithyroid drugs with positive TSH receptor antibodies.

The CDR3 loop spans 13 amino acids. V shed 0 bases and J shed 9 bases, with 11 bases lying between them. Germline loops: CDR1 LNHNV, CDR2 YYDKDF (reference sequence). Many counts were recorded for this clonotype. What it binds is unknown. Specified time point: persistent/refractory GD, antithyroid drugs over 5 years with positive TRAb. Following extraction of RNA from PBMCs, that RNA was used to make the TCR library. Combining iRepertoire HTBI primers with Arm-PCR of CDR3 regions, the authors built TCR beta libraries. One entry per CDR3 protein, called by TCRdb with MiXCR from the multiplex PCR reads. The profile shows 300,000 to 350,000 distinct CDR3 sequences, about 20% of them singletons. Study observations and caveats: The researchers studied only peripheral blood, not thyroid tissue.

The receptor comes from a female donor with Graves disease. The sample in question was peripheral blood mononuclear cells (PBMCs), obtained when the disease was refractory, from a patient treated with antithyroid drugs. The chain couples TRBV15 to TRBJ1-1; no clear D. In nucleotides, the CDR3 is TGTGCCACCAGCAGAGATAGGGCAGGAAAAGCTTTCTTT. As protein: CATSRDRAGKAFF.